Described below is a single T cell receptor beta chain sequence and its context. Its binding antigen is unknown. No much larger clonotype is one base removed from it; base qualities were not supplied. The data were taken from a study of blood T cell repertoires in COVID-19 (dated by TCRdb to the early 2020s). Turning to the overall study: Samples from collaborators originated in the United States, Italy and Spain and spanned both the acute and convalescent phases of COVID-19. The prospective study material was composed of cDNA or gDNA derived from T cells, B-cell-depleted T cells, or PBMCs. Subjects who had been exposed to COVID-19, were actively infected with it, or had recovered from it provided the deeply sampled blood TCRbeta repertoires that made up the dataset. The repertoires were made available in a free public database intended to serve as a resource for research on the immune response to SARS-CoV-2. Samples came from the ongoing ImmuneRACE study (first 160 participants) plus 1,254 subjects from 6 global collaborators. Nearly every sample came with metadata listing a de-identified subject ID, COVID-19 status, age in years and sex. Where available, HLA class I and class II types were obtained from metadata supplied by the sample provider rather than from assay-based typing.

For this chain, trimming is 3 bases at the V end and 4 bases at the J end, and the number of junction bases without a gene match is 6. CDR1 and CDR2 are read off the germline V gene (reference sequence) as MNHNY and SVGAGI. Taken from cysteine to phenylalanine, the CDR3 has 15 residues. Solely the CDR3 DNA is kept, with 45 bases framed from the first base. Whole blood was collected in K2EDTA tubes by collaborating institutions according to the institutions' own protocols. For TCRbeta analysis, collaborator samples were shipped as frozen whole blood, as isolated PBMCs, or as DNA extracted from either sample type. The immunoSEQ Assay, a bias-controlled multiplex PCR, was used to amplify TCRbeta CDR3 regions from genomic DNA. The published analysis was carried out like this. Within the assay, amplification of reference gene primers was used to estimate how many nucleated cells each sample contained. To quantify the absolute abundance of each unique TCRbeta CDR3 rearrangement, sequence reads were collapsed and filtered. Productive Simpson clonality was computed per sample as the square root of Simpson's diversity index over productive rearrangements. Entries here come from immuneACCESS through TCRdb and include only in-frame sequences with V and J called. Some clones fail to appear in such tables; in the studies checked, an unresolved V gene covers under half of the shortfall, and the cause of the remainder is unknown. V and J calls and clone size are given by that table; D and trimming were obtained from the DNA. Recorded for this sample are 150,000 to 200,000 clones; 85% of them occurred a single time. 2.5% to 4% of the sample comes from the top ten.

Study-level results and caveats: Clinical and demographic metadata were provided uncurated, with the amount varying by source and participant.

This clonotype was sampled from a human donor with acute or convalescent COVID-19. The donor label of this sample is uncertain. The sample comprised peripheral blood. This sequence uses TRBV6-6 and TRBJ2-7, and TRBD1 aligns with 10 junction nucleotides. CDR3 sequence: CASSYDGDRGYEQYF. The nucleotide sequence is TGTGCCAGCAGTTATGACGGGGACAGGGGTTACGAGCAGTACTTC.